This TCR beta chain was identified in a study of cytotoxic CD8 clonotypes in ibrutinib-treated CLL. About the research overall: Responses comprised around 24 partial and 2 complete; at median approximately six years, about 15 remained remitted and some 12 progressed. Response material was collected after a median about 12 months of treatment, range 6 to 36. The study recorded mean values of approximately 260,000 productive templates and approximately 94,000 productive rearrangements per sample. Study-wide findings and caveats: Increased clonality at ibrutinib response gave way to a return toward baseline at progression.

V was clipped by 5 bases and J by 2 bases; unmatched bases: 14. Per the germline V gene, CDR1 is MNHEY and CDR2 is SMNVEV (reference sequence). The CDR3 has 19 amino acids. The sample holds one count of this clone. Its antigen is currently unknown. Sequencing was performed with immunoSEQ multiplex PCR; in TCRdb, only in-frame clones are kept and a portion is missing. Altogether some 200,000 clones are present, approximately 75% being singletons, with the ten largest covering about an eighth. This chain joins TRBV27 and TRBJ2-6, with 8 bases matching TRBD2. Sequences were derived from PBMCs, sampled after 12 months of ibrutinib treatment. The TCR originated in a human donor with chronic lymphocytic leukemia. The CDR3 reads CASSLSLSGNLPGANVLTF. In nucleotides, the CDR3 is TGTGCCAGCAGTCTGTCGCTTAGCGGGAACCTTCCTGGGGCCAACGTCCTGACTTTC.